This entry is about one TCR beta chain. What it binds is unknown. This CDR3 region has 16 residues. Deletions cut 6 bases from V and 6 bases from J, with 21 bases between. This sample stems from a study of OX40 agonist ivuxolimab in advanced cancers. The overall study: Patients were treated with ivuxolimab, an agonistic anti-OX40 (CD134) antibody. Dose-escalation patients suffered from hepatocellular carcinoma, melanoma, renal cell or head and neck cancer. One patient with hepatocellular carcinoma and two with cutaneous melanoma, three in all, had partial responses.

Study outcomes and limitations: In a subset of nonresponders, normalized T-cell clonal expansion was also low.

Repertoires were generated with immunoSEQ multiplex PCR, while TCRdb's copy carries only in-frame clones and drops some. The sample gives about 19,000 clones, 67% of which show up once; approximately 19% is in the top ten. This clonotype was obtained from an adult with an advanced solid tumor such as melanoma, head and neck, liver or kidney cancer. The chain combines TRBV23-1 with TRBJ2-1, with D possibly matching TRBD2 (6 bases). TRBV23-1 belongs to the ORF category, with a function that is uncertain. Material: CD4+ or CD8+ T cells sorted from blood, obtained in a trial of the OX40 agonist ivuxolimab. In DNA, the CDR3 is TGCGCCAGCAGCATATTCCACTCCGGGGGTTTCAATGAGCAGTTCTTC. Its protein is CASSIFHSGGFNEQFF.